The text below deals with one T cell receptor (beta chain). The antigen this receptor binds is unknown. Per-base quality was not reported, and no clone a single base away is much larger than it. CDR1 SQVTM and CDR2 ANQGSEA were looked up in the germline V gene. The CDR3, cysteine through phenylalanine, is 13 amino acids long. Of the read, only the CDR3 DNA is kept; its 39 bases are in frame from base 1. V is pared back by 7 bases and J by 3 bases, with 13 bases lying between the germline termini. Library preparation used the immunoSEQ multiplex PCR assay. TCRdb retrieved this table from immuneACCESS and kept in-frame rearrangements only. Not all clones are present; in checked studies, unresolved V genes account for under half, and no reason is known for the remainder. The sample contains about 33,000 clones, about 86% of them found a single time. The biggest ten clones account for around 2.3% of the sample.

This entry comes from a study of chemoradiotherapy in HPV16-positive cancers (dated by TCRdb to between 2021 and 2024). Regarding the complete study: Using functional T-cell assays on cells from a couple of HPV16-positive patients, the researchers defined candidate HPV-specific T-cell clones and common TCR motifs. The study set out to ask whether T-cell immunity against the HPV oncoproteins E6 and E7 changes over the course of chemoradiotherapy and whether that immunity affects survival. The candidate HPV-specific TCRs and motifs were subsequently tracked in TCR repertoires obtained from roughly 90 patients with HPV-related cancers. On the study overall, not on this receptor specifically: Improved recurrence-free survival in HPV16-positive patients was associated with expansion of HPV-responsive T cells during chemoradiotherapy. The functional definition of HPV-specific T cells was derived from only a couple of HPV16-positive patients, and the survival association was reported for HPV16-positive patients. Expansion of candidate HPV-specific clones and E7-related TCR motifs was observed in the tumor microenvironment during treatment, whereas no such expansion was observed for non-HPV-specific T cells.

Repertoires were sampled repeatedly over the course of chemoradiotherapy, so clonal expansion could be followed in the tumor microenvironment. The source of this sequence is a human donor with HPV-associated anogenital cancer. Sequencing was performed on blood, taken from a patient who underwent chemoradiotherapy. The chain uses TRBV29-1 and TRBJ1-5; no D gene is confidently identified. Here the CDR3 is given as CSARTSDNQPQHF. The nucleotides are TGCAGCGCCCGAACGTCTGACAATCAGCCCCAGCATTTT.